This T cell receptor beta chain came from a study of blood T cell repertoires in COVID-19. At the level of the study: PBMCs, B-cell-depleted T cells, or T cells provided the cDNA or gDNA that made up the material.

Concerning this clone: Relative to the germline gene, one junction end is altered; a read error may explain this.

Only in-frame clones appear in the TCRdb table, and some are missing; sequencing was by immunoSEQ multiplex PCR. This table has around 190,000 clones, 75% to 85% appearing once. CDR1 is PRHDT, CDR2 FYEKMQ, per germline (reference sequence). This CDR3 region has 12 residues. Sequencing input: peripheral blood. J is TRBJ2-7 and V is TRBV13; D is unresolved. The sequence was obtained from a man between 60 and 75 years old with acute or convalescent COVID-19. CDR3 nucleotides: TGTGTCAGCAGCTTATTAGCTTACGAGCAGTACTTC. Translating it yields CVSSLLAYEQYF.